This T cell receptor beta chain was captured in a study of shared clonotypes between healthy human individuals. Germline loops: CDR1 GTSNPN, CDR2 SVGIG (reference sequence). Trimming took 3 bases from V and 0 from J, leaving 14 bases between them. The CDR3 length is 15 residues. Approximately 81 million PBMCs went into genomic DNA for unsorted samples. Assay: immunoSEQ multiplex PCR; the TCRdb copy retains only in-frame clones and omits some. Among 400,000 to 600,000 clones listed, 60% to 80% were seen once. The chain combines TRBV30 with TRBJ1-1; TRBD1 might be the D (5 bases). This sequence originates from a woman between 40 and 55 years old in good health. Some clones in this sample may be carry-over from other donors' samples. Sequencing used PBMCs. Here the CDR3 DNA reads TGTGCCTGGAGGATTGTACAGGTCATGAACACTGAAGCTTTCTTT. This sequence encodes CAWRIVQVMNTEAFF.